Reported below is one T cell receptor (beta chain). No antigen is known for it. The CDR3 totals 16 residues. V was clipped by 5 bases and J by 3 bases, with 17 bases between them. From germline, CDR1 is LNHDA and CDR2 SQIVND (reference sequence). The data were obtained in a study of regulatory T cells in long-lasting Graves disease. Building the TCR beta libraries relied on iRepertoire HTBI primers, and CDR3 regions underwent Arm-PCR. TCRdb fed the multiplex PCR reads into MiXCR, producing one record per CDR3 protein. The sample holds hundreds of thousands of distinct CDR3 sequences; 15% to 20% are singletons and the top ten take less than 35%. Study conclusions and caveats: Persistent disease showed a preference for TRBV28, TRBJ1-2 and TRBJ2-5. Accuracy was possibly reduced by small sample size.

Time point indicated: newly diagnosed GD, antithyroid drugs for less than 3 months. PBMC-derived RNA was used for the TCR library. This sample was also put to use in a study of T cells in Graves' hyperthyroidism and ophthalmopathy. This second report adds: Those patients with uncontrolled infection, other autoimmune disease, pregnancy or lactation were excluded. With the HTBI primer set, the TCR CDR3 went through a first round of RT-PCR.

The TCR was taken from a man aged 35 to 55 with Graves disease. Here the sequenced sample was peripheral blood mononuclear cells (PBMCs), taken at new diagnosis, from a patient treated with antithyroid drugs. The V and J genes are TRBV19 and TRBJ2-1; D may match TRBD1 or TRBD2 (5 bases each). The CDR3 reads CASSLDRDGRYNEQFF. The CDR3 DNA reads as TGTGCCAGTAGTTTGGACCGGGACGGCCGCTACAATGAGCAGTTCTTC.